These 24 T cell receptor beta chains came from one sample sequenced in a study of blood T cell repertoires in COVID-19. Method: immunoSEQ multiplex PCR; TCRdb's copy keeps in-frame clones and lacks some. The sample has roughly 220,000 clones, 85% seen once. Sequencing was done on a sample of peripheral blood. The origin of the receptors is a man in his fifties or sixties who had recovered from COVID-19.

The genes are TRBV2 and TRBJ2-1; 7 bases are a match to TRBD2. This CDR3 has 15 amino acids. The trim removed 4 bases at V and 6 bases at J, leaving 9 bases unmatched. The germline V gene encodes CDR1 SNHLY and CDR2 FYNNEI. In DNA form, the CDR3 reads TGTGCCAGCAGTGTGGTCACTAGCGCGTTCAATGAGCAGTTCTTC. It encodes CASSVVTSAFNEQFF.

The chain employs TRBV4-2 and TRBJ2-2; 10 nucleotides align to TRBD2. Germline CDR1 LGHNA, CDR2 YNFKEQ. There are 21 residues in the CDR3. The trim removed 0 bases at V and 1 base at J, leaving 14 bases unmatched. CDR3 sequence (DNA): TGTGCCAGCAGCCAAGATGGGCCCAGACTAGCGGGTAATTGGAACACCGGGGAGCTGTTTTTT. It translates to CASSQDGPRLAGNWNTGELFF.

The CDR3 DNA follows: TGTGCCAGTAGTTCCCTCCTACAAGAGACCCAGTACTTC. This sequence encodes CASSSLLQETQYF. The rearrangement uses TRBV19 and TRBJ2-5, with no clear D. The germline V gene has CDR1 LNHDA and CDR2 SQIVND (reference sequence). This CDR3 has 13 residues. V was clipped by 5 bases and J by 2 bases, with 9 bases between them.

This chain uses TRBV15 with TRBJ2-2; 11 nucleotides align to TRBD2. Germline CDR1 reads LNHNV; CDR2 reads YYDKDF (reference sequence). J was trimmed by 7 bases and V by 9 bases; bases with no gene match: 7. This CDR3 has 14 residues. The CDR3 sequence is CATRTSGRGGELFF. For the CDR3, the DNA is TGTGCCACGAGGACTAGCGGGCGAGGCGGGGAGCTGTTTTTT.

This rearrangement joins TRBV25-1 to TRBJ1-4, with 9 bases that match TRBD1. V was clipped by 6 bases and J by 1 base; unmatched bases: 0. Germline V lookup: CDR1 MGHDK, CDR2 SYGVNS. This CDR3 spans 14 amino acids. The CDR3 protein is CASRDRGTNEKLFF. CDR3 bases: TGTGCCAGCAGGGACAGGGGAACTAATGAAAAACTGTTTTTT.

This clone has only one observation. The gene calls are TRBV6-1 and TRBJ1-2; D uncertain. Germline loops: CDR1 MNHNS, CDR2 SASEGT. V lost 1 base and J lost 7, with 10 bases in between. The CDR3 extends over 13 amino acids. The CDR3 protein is CASSEGTGGGYTF. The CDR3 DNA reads TGTGCCAGCAGTGAAGGAACGGGAGGTGGCTACACCTTC.

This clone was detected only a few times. CDR3: CASSAPTLAKNIQYF. Written as DNA, the CDR3 is TGTGCCAGCAGCGCCCCTACTTTAGCCAAAAACATTCAGTACTTC. J is TRBJ2-4 and V is TRBV28; no firm D call. From germline, CDR1 is MDHEN and CDR2 SYDVKM. The CDR3 covers 15 residues. The V end was cut by 6 bases, the J end by 0 bases, with 12 bases between.

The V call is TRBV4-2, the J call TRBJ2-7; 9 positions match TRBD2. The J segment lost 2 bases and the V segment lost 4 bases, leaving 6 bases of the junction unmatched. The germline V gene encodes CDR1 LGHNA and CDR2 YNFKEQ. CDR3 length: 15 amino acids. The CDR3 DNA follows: TGTGCCAGCAGCCCCCGACTAGCGGCTACCTACGAGCAGTACTTC. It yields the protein CASSPRLAATYEQYF.

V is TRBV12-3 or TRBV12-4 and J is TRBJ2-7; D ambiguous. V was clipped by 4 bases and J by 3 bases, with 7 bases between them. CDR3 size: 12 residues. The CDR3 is CASSSVVYEQYF. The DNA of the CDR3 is TGTGCCAGCAGTTCGGTCGTCTACGAGCAGTACTTC.

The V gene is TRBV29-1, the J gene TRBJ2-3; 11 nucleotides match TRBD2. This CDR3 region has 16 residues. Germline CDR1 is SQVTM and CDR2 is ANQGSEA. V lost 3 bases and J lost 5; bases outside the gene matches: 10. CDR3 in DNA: TGCAGCGTTGAGGGGTCACTAGCGGGAGCATTAGATACGCAGTATTTT. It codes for CSVEGSLAGALDTQYF.

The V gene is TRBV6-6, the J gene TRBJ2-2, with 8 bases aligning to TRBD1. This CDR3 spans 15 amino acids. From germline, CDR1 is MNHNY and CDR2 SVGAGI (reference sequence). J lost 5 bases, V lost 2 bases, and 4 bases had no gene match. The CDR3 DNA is TGTGCCAGCAGTTACGATGGACAGGGAACCGGGGAGCTGTTTTTT. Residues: CASSYDGQGTGELFF.

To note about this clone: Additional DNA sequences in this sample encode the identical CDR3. The CDR3 loop reads CASSNRFTNEKLFF. In DNA form, the CDR3 reads TGTGCCAGCAGTAACAGGTTCACTAATGAAAAACTGTTTTTT. The J gene is TRBJ1-4, the V gene TRBV27; tentative D call: TRBD1 (5 bases). This CDR3 has 14 amino acids. V lost 5 bases and J lost 2, with 9 bases in between. The germline V gene has CDR1 MNHEY and CDR2 SMNVEV (reference sequence).

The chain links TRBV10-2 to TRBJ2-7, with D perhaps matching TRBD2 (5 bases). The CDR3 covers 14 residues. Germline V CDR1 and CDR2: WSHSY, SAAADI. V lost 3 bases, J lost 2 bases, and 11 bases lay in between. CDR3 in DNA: TGCGCCAGCAGTGACATTACTAGGACCTACGAGCAGTACTTC. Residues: CASSDITRTYEQYF.

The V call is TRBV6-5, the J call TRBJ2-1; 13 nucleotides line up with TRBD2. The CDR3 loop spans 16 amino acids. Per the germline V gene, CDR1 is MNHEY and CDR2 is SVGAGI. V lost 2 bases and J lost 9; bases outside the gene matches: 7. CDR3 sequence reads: CASSYNGLAGEGEQFF. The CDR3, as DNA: TGTGCCAGCAGTTACAACGGACTAGCGGGAGAGGGTGAGCAGTTCTTC.

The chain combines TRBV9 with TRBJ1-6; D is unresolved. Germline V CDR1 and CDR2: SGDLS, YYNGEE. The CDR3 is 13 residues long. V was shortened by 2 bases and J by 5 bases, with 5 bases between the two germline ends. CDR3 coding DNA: TGTGCCAGCAGCGTTTCAGATAATTCACCCCTCCACTTT. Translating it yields CASSVSDNSPLHF.

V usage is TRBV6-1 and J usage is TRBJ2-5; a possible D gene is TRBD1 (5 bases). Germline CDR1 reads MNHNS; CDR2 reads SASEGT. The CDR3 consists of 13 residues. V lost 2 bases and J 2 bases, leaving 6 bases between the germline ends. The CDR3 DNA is TGTGCCAGCAGTGAAAACAGGCAAGAGACCCAGTACTTC. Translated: CASSENRQETQYF.

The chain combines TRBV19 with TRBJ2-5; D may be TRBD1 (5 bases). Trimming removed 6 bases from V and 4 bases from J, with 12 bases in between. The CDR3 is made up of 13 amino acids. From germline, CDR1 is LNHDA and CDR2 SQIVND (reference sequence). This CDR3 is CASRRSGLETQYF. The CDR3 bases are TGTGCCAGTAGAAGGTCAGGGTTAGAGACCCAGTACTTC.

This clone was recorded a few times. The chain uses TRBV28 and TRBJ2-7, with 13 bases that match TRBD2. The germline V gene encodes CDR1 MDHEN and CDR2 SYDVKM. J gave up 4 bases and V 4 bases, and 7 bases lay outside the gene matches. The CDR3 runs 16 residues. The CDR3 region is CASSSGLAGVFYEQYF. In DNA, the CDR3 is TGTGCCAGCAGTTCCGGACTAGCGGGAGTCTTTTACGAGCAGTACTTC.

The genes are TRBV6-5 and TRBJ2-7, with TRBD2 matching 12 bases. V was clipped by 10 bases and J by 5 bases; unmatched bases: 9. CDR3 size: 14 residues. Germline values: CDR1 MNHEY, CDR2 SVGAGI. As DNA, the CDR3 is TGTGCCACCGGGTGGGCTAGCGGGAGGGACGAGCAGTACTTC. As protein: CATGWASGRDEQYF.

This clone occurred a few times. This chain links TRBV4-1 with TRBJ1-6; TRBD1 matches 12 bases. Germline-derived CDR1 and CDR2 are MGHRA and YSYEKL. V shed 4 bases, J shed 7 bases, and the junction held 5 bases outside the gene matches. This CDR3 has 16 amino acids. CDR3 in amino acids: CASSRGTGGLNSPLHF. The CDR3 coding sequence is TGCGCCAGCAGCCGCGGGACAGGGGGCCTAAATTCACCCCTCCACTTT.

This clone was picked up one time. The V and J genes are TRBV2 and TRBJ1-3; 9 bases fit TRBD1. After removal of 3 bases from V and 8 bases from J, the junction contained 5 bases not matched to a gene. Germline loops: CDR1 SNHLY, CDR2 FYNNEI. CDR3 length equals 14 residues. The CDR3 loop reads CASSEQTGGYTIYF. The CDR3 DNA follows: TGTGCCAGCAGTGAGCAGACAGGGGGATACACCATATATTTT.

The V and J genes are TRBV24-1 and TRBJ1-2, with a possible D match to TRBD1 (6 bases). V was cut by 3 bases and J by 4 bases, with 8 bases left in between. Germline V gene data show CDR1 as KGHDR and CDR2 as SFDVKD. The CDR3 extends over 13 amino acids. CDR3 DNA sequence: TGTGCCACCAGTGATACAGGGCTCTATGGCTACACCTTC. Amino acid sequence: CATSDTGLYGYTF.

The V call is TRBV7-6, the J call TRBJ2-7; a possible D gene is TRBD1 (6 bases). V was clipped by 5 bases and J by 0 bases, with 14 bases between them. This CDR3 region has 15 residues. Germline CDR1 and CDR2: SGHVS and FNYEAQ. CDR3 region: CASSPGTRHSYEQYF. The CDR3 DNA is TGTGCCAGCAGCCCCGGGACACGGCACTCCTACGAGCAGTACTTC.

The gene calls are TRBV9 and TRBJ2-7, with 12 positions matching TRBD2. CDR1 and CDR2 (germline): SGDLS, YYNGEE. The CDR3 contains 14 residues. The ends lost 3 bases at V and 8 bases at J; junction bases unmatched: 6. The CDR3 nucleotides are TGTGCCAGCAGCGATAGGACTAGCGGGACTAAGCAGTACTTC. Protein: CASSDRTSGTKQYF.